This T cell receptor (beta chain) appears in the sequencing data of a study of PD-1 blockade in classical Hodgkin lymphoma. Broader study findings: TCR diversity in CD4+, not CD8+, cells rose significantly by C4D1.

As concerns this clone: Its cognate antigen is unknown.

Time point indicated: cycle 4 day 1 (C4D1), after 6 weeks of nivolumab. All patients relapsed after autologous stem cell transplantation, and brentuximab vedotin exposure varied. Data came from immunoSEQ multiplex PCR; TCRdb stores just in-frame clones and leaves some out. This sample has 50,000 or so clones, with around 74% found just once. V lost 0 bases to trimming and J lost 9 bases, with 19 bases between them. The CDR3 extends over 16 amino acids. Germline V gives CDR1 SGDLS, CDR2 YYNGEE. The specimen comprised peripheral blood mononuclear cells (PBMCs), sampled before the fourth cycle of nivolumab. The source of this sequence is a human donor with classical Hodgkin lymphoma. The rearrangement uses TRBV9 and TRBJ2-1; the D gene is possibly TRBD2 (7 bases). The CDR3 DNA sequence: TGTGCCAGCAGCGTAGCTACGAGACCGGGGGGCGGTGAGCAGTTCTTC. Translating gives CASSVATRPGGGEQFF.